Listed here are 11 T cell receptor beta chains from one sample, sequenced in a study of human T cells and chemical hapten exposure. TCRdb passed the RACE reads through MiXCR, listing each CDR3 protein once. The table has about 85,000 distinct CDR3 sequences, roughly 11% seen once. As to time point: patch test 2, 6 weeks after DPC sensitization. Treatment given: therapeutic diphenylcyclopropenone sensitization with weekly scalp DPC. The source was whole blood, collected in connection with sensitization to the hapten diphenylcyclopropenone (DPC). The receptors come from a man aged 18 to 29 with alopecia areata. Some clones in this sample may be carry-over from other donors' samples.

V gene TRBV19 combines with J gene TRBJ2-1, with 9 bases aligning to TRBD1. The junction had 8 bases not matched to a gene; V was cut back by 6 bases and J by 5 bases. The CDR3 consists of 15 residues. From germline, CDR1 is LNHDA and CDR2 SQIVND (reference sequence). The CDR3 reads CASSWDREGDNEQFF. The CDR3 nucleotides are TGTGCCAGTAGCTGGGACAGGGAAGGGGACAATGAGCAGTTCTTC.

This clonotype was observed at least ten times. V and J are TRBV6-5 and TRBJ1-1; 7 bases map to TRBD1. The CDR3 runs 13 residues. From germline, CDR1 is MNHEY and CDR2 SVGAGI. Trimming cost V 5 bases and J 11 bases; bases outside gene matches: 11. DNA of the CDR3: TGTGCCAGCAGTCCAAGACAGGGTAGTGTGGCTTTCTTT. Protein: CASSPRQGSVAFF.

In its sample, this clonotype was seen a few times. The V gene is TRBV10-3, the J gene TRBJ2-3, with 7 bases matching TRBD2. Per germline, CDR1 ENHRY and CDR2 SYGVKD. The CDR3 sequence is 16 residues long. With V trimmed by 6 bases and J by 2 bases, 11 bases remained unmatched. The CDR3 nucleotides are TGTGCCATCAGCCCGGCCCCAGCGGGGTACACAGATACGCAGTATTTT. Its translation is CAISPAPAGYTDTQYF.

This clonotype was found many times. This chain connects TRBV7-6 to TRBJ2-5; 16 nucleotides align to TRBD2. This CDR3 is built from 16 residues. CDR1 SGHVS and CDR2 FNYEAQ come from the germline V gene. J lost 7 bases, V lost 5 bases, and 7 bases had no gene match. The CDR3 reads CASSAGTSGGALTQYF. Here the CDR3 DNA reads TGTGCCAGCAGCGCCGGGACTAGCGGGGGGGCTTTGACCCAGTACTTC.

To note about this clonotype: At one end the junction does not follow the germline gene, possibly because of a read error. The chain carries TRBV29-1 and TRBJ1-1; tentatively, D is TRBD1 (6 bases). In germline, CDR1 is SQVTM, CDR2 ANQGSEA. The CDR3 runs 13 residues. CDR3 DNA sequence: TGCAGCGCACAGGGACGGCTGAACACTGAAGCTATCTTT. Its protein product is CSAQGRLNTEAIF.

This clonotype was seen a few times. This chain uses TRBV7-3 with TRBJ2-2; no reliable D call. The CDR3 length is 13 residues. Germline CDR1 reads SGHTA; CDR2 reads FQGTGA. Trimming pared 5 bases from V and 3 bases from J, leaving 7 bases between. Here the CDR3 DNA reads TGTGCCAGCAGCATAGGGTACACCGGGGAGCTGTTTTTT. It yields the protein CASSIGYTGELFF.

A remark on this clonotype: Just one base apart from a much larger clone, this may be a read error. The rearrangement uses TRBV27 and TRBJ2-3; tentative D call: TRBD2 (5 bases). This CDR3 region has 14 residues. The germline CDR1 and CDR2 sequences are MNHEY and SMNVEV (reference sequence). V was clipped by 6 bases and J by 0 bases, with 10 bases between them. CDR3 DNA sequence: TGTGCCAGCAGCTTAGCGCGGAGCACAGATACGCAGTATTTT. It is translated as CASSLARSTDTQYF.

This chain uses TRBV18 with TRBJ1-1; D ambiguous. Trimming shortened V by 2 bases and J by 8 bases, and 15 bases separated the two germline ends. The CDR3 is made up of 14 amino acids. Germline CDR1 and CDR2: KGHSH and LQKENI. The DNA for the CDR3 is TGTGCCAGCTCACCAGTAGGACCCCCACGGGAAGCTTTCTTT. Protein: CASSPVGPPREAFF.

V and J are TRBV28 and TRBJ1-5, with D possibly matching TRBD1 (6 bases). Germline V gives CDR1 MDHEN, CDR2 SYDVKM. The CDR3 sequence is 17 residues long. V was cut by 3 bases and J by 5 bases, with 20 bases left in between. CDR3 nucleotide sequence: TGTGCCAGCAGTTTCGGTTATCTGGGGGCAAGGGATCAGCCCCAGCATTTT. It encodes CASSFGYLGARDQPQHF.

This chain connects TRBV6-5 to TRBJ1-1, with TRBD1 identical over 7 bases. The CDR3 is made up of 12 amino acids. CDR1 is MNHEY and CDR2 is SVGAGI in the germline V gene. J lost 10 bases, V lost 6 bases, and 8 bases had no gene match. As DNA, the CDR3 is TGTGCCAGCAGCCCCGACAGGGCTTTAGCTTTCTTT. The encoded protein is CASSPDRALAFF.

The chain recombines TRBV27 with TRBJ1-2; 9 bases map to TRBD1. Germline V lookup: CDR1 MNHEY, CDR2 SMNVEV (reference sequence). Losses at the gene ends were 5 bases for V and 4 bases for J; bases not matched to a gene: 8. The CDR3 sequence is 15 residues long. CDR3 coding DNA: TGTGCCAGCAGTCCCCGGGACAGGGTCTCCTATGGCTACACCTTC. It is translated as CASSPRDRVSYGYTF.